The present TCR beta chain was sequenced within a study of T cell clonality in common variable immunodeficiency. Whole-study findings and limits: Common variable immunodeficiency TCR beta sequences reportedly had fewer deletions and N-nucleotide insertions. What drives increased CVID clonality needs T cell subpopulation sequencing. Shared TCRbeta clones were fewer between CVID subjects than controls.

This clone was recorded many times. Its antigen is not known. The read ends 3 residues shy of where the CDR3 ends; the end is completed using the germline J gene. Germline V lookup: CDR1 SGHRS, CDR2 YFSETQ. The CDR3 contains 15 residues. V lost 4 bases, J lost 6 bases, and 3 bases stayed unmatched. Profiled with immunoSEQ multiplex PCR; TCRdb holds only in-frame clones, not every one. Sampling found about 35,000 clones, none seen once. V gene TRBV5-1 combines with J gene TRBJ1-6; 11 bases match TRBD1. The TCR sequence derives from a person aged 18 to 70 in good health. Specimen: peripheral blood mononuclear cells. The sequenced part of the CDR3 DNA is TGCGCCAGCAGCCCGGGGACAGGGGGTAATTCACCC. Protein: CASSPGTGGNSP. The complete CDR3 sequence is CASSPGTGGNSPLHF.